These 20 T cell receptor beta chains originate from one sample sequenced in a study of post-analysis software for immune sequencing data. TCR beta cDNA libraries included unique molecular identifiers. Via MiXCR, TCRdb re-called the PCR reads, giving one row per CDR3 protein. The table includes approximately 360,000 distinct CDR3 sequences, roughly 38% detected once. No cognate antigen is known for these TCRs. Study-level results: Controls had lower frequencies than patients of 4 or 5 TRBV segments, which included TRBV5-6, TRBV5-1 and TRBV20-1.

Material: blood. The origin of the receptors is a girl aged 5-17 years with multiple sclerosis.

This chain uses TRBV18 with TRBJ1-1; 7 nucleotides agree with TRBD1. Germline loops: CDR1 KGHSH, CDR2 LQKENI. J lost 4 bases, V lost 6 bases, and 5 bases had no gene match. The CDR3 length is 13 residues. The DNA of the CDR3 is TGTGCCAGCTCCACAGGGGTAAGCACTGAAGCTTTCTTT. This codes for CASSTGVSTEAFF.

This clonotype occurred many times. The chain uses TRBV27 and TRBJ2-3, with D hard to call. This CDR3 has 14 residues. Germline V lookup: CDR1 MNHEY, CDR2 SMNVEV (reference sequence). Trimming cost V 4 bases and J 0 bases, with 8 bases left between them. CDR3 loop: CASSWLGSTDTQYF. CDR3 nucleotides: TGTGCCAGCAGTTGGCTGGGAAGCACAGATACGCAGTATTTT.

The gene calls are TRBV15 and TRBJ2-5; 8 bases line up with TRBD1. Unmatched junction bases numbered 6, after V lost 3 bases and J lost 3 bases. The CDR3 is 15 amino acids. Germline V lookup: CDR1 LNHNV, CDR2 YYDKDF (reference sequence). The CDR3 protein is CATSRDRTGKETQYF. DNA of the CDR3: TGTGCCACCAGCAGGGACCGGACAGGGAAAGAGACCCAGTACTTC.

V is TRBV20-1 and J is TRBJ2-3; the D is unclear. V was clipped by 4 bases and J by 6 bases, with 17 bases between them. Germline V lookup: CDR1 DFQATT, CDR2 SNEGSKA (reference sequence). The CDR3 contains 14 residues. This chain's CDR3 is CSAKGLGPGDTQYF. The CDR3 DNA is TGCAGTGCTAAAGGGCTTGGCCCTGGGGATACGCAGTATTTT.

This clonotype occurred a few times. CDR3 sequence: CASSPNRGLSKGYTF. CDR3 sequence (DNA): TGCGCCAGCAGCCCAAACAGGGGGCTCTCGAAGGGCTACACCTTC. The chain employs TRBV4-1 and TRBJ1-2; 9 nucleotides match TRBD1. The V gene end was trimmed by 4 bases and the J gene end by 8 bases; junction bases not matched to a gene: 11. The germline CDR1 and CDR2 sequences are MGHRA and YSYEKL. CDR3 size: 15 residues.

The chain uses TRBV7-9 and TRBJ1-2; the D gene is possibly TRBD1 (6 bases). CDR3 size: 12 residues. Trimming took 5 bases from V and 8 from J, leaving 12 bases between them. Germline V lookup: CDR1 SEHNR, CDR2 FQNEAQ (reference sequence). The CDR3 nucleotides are TGTGCCAGCAGCCTTCCACAGGGAGGCTACACCTTC. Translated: CASSLPQGGYTF.

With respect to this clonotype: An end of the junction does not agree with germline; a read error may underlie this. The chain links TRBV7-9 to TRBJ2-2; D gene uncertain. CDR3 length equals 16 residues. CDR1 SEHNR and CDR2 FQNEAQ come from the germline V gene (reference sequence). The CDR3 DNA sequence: TGTGCCAGCAGCTTACAACCGGTTGGGAACGCCGGGGAGCTGTTTTTT. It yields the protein CASSLQPVGNAGELFF.

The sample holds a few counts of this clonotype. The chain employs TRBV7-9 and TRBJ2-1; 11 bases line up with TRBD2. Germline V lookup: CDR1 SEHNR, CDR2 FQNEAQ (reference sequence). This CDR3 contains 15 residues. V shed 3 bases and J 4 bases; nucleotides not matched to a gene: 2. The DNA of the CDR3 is TGTGCCAGCAGCTTCCCTAGCGGGGGGTACAATGAGCAGTTCTTC. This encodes CASSFPSGGYNEQFF.

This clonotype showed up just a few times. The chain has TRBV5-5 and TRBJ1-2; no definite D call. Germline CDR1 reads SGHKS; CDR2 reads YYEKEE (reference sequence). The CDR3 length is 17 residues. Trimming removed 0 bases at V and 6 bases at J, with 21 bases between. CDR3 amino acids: CASSLGVVGRRKDGYTF. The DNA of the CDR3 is TGTGCCAGCAGCTTGGGGGTCGTAGGGCGTCGAAAGGATGGCTACACCTTC.

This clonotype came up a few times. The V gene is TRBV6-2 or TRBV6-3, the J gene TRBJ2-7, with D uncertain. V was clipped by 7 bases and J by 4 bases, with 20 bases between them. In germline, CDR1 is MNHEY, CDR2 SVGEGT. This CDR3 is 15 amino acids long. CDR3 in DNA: TGTGCCAGCACTCCATCAGGAGTTGGTATTTACGAGCAGTACTTC. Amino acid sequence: CASTPSGVGIYEQYF.

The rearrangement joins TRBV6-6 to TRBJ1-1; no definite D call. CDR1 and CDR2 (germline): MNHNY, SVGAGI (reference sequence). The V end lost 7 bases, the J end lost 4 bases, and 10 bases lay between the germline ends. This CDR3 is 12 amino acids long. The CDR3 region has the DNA TGTGCCAGCAATTGGGCCGCCACTGAAGCTTTCTTT. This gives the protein CASNWAATEAFF.

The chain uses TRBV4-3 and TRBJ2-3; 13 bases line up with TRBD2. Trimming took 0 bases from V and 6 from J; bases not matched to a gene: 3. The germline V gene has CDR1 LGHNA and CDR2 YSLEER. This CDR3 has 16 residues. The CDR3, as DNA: TGCGCCAGCAGCCAAGATAGGACTAGCGGGGGTGATACGCAGTATTTT. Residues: CASSQDRTSGGDTQYF.

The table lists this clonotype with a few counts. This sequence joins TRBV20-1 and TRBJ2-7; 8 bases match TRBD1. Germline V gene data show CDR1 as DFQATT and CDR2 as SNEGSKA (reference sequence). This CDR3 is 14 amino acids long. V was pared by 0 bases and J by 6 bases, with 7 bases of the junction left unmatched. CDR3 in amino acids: CSARDPRQGREQYF. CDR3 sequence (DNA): TGCAGTGCTAGAGATCCAAGACAGGGGCGCGAGCAGTACTTC.

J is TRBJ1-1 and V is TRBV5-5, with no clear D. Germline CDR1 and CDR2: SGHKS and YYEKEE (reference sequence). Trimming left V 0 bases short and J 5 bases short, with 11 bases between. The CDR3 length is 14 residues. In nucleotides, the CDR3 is TGTGCCAGCAGCTTGGAAGCGGCGAGGACTGAAGCTTTCTTT. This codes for CASSLEAARTEAFF.

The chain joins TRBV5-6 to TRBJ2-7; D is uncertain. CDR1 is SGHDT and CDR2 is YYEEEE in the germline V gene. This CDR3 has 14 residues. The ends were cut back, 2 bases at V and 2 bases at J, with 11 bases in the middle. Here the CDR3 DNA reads TGTGCCAGCAGCTTTGGGGTTTCGCCCTACGAGCAGTACTTC. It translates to CASSFGVSPYEQYF.

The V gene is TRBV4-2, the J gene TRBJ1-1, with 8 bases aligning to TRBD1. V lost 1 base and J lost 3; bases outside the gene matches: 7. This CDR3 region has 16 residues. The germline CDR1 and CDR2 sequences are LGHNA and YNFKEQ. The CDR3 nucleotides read TGTGCCAGCAGCCAAGTCGGACCGACAGGGGACACTGAAGCTTTCTTT. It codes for CASSQVGPTGDTEAFF.

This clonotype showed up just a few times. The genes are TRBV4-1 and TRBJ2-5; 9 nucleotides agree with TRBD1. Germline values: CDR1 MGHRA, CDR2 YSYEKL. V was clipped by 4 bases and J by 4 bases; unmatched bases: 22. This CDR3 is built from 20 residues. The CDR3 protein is CASSRFPGQGLPVFPETQYF. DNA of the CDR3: TGCGCCAGCAGCCGATTCCCTGGACAGGGGCTCCCGGTATTTCCAGAGACCCAGTACTTC.

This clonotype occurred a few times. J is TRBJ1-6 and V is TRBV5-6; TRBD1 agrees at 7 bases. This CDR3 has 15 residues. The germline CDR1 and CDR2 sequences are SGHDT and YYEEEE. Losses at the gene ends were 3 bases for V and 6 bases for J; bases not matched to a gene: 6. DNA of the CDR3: TGTGCCAGCAGCTGGAGAACAGGGGTTAATTCACCCCTCCACTTT. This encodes CASSWRTGVNSPLHF.

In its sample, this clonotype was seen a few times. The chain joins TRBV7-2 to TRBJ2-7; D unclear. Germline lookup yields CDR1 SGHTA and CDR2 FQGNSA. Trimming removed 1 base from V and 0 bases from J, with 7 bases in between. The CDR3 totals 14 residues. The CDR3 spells CASSLDSASYEQYF. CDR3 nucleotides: TGTGCCAGCAGCTTAGACAGCGCCTCCTACGAGCAGTACTTC.

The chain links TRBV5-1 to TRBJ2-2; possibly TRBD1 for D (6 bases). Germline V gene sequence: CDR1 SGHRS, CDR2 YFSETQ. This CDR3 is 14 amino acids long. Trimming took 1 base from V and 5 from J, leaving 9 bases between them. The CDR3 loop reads CASSLQGRTGELFF. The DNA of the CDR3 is TGCGCCAGCAGCTTGCAGGGGAGAACCGGGGAGCTGTTTTTT. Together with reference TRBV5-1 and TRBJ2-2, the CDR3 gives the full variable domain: KAGVTQTPRYLIKTRGQQVTLSCSPISGHRSVSWYQQTPGQGLQFLFEYFSETQRNKGNFPGRFSGRQFSNSRSEMNVSTLELGDSALYLCASSLQGRTGELFFGEGSRLTVL.